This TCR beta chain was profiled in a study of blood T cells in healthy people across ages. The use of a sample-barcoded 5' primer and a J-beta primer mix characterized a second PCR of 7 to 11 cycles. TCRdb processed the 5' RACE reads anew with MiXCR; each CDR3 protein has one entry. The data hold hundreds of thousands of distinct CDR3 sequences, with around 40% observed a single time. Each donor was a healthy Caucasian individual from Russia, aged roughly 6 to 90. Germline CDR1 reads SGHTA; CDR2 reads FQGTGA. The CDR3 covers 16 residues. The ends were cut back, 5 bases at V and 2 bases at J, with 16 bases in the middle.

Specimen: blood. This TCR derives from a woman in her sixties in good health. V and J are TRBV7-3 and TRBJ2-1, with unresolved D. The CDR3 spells CASSPTQESTYNEQFF. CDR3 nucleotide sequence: TGTGCCAGCAGCCCGACCCAGGAGTCCACCTACAATGAGCAGTTCTTC.